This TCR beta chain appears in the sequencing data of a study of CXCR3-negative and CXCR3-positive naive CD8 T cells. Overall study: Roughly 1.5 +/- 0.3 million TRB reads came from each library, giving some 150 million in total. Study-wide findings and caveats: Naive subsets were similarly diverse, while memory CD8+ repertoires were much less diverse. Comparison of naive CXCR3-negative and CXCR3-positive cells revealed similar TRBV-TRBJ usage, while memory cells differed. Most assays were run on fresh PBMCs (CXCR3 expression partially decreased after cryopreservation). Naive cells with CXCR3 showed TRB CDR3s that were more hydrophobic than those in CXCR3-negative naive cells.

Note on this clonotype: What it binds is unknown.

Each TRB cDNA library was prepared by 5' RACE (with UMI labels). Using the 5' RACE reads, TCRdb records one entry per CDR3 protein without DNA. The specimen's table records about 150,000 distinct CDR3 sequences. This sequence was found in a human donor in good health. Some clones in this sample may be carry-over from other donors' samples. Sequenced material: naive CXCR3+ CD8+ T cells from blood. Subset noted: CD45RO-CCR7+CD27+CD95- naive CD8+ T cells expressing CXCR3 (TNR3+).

This CDR3 is CASSPTIDEQFF. The chain joins TRBV12-3 or TRBV12-4 to TRBJ2-1. The CDR3 has 12 amino acids.